What follows are 18 T cell receptor beta chains derived from one specimen sequenced in a study of T cell responses to AZD1222 COVID-19 vaccine. Libraries were prepared by immunoSEQ multiplex PCR; TCRdb keeps only in-frame clonotypes and omits some of them. The table has approximately 100,000 clones, 75% to 95% seen once. The source was peripheral blood, collected on day 0 of AZD1222 vaccination. These receptors came from an adult in good health.

The rearrangement links TRBV7-9 to TRBJ2-2; a possible D gene is TRBD2 (6 bases). Germline V gene sequence: CDR1 SEHNR, CDR2 FQNEAQ (reference sequence). With 5 bases removed from V and 6 bases from J, the gap between germline ends came to 13 bases. This CDR3 region has 14 residues. CDR3 in amino acids: CASSAGLGAGELFF. As DNA, the CDR3 is TGTGCCAGCAGCGCGGGGCTGGGCGCCGGGGAGCTGTTTTTT. The full variable domain, in which reference TRBV7-9 and TRBJ2-2 provide the parts outside the CDR3, is DTGVSQNPRHKITKRGQNVTFRCDPISEHNRLYWYRQTLGQGPEFLTYFQNEAQLEKSRLLSDRFSAERPKGSFSTLEIQRTEQGDSAMYLCASSAGLGAGELFFGEGSRLTVL.

The rearrangement joins TRBV5-1 to TRBJ2-7; unclear D gene. The CDR3 loop spans 15 amino acids. Germline V gene data show CDR1 as SGHRS and CDR2 as YFSETQ. Trimming shortened V by 2 bases and J by 3 bases, and 15 bases separated the two germline ends. The CDR3 coding sequence is TGCGCCAGCAGCTTAATCGCGAGTGGGAACTACGAGCAGTACTTC. It yields the protein CASSLIASGNYEQYF.

The chain links TRBV10-3 to TRBJ2-7; D gene ambiguous. The V gene lost 0 bases and the J gene lost 7 bases, with 10 bases spanning the gap. The germline CDR1 and CDR2 sequences are ENHRY and SYGVKD. The CDR3 is made up of 13 amino acids. This chain's CDR3 is CAISESTTPEQYF. The DNA of the CDR3 is TGTGCCATCAGTGAGTCGACAACCCCGGAGCAGTACTTC.

This chain joins TRBV5-1 and TRBJ2-2; D is perhaps TRBD1 (6 bases). The germline CDR1 and CDR2 sequences are SGHRS and YFSETQ. V was pared by 6 bases and J by 1 base, with 10 bases between. The CDR3 has 14 residues. The CDR3 DNA reads TGCGCCAGCACCGAGACAGGGAACACCGGGGAGCTGTTTTTT. Protein sequence: CASTETGNTGELFF.

A single count supports this clone. The chain carries TRBV2 and TRBJ1-4, with TRBD1 as a possible D gene (5 bases). V was trimmed by 5 bases and J by 4 bases, leaving 14 bases between them. Germline CDR1 SNHLY, CDR2 FYNNEI. CDR3 length: 15 amino acids. CDR3 nucleotide sequence: TGTGCCAGCAGTTTGACCCGGGGCGGTAATGAAAAACTGTTTTTT. It specifies CASSLTRGGNEKLFF.

This sequence joins TRBV5-4 and TRBJ2-2; TRBD2 aligns across 12 bases. The CDR3 is made up of 14 amino acids. V dropped 4 bases and J dropped 8; count of bases not matched to a gene: 3. Germline V CDR1 and CDR2: SGHNT, YYREEE (reference sequence). The CDR3, as DNA: TGTGCCAGCAGCCTAGCGGGAGGGCAAGGGGAGCTGTTTTTT. It encodes CASSLAGGQGELFF.

The chain joins TRBV28 to TRBJ1-1; 7 nucleotides line up with TRBD1. CDR3 length: 14 residues. Per germline, CDR1 MDHEN and CDR2 SYDVKM. J was trimmed by 0 bases and V by 5 bases; bases with no gene match: 3. CDR3 nucleotide sequence: TGTGCCAGCAGTCCGACAGGGCTGAACACTGAAGCTTTCTTT. Its translation: CASSPTGLNTEAFF.

This rearrangement joins TRBV24-1 to TRBJ2-2, with 10 positions matching TRBD2. The J segment lost 6 bases and the V segment lost 7 bases, leaving 1 base of the junction unmatched. The CDR3 runs to 13 residues. The V gene's germline CDR1 is KGHDR and CDR2 SFDVKD. The CDR3 nucleotides read TGTGCCACCAGGGGGACTAGCGCCGGGGAGCTGTTTTTT. This gives the protein CATRGTSAGELFF.

V and J are TRBV10-3 and TRBJ2-1, with 8 bases lining up with TRBD2. This CDR3 spans 16 amino acids. From germline, CDR1 is ENHRY and CDR2 SYGVKD. The V and J ends lost 3 bases and 8 bases, in that order; junction bases with no gene match: 12. The CDR3 DNA is TGTGCCATCAGTGACACGGGGGCGGGAGCGGGAGATGAGCAGTTCTTC. It yields the protein CAISDTGAGAGDEQFF.

The V gene is TRBV19, the J gene TRBJ1-1; unclear D gene. Germline CDR1 is LNHDA and CDR2 is SQIVND (reference sequence). CDR3 length: 12 residues. V lost 3 bases to trimming and J lost 4 bases, with 6 bases between them. The CDR3: CASSMDFTEAFF. CDR3 nucleotides: TGTGCCAGTAGTATGGACTTCACTGAAGCTTTCTTT. The whole variable domain, remainder taken from reference TRBV19 and TRBJ1-1, is DGGITQSPKYLFRKEGQNVTLSCEQNLNHDAMYWYRQDPGQGLRLIYYSQIVNDFQKGDIAEGYSVSREKKESFPLTVTSAQKNPTAFYLCASSMDFTEAFFGQGTRLTVV.

The chain uses TRBV19 and TRBJ1-1; 10 nucleotides align to TRBD1. Germline CDR1 reads LNHDA; CDR2 reads SQIVND (reference sequence). There are 13 residues in the CDR3. The ends lost 8 bases at V and 4 bases at J; junction bases unmatched: 4. The CDR3 loop reads CASRDRGGTEAFF. The CDR3, as DNA: TGTGCCAGTCGGGACAGGGGTGGCACTGAAGCTTTCTTT. Filled out from reference TRBV19 and TRBJ1-1, the complete variable domain reads DGGITQSPKYLFRKEGQNVTLSCEQNLNHDAMYWYRQDPGQGLRLIYYSQIVNDFQKGDIAEGYSVSREKKESFPLTVTSAQKNPTAFYLCASRDRGGTEAFFGQGTRLTVV.

The genes are TRBV7-8 and TRBJ1-5; the D is unclear. From germline, CDR1 is SGHVS and CDR2 FQNEAQ. This CDR3 has 16 amino acids. V shed 4 bases and J shed 0 bases, with 13 bases lying between them. CDR3 sequence (DNA): TGTGCCAGCAGCTCCCAGGCGGGGAATAGCAATCAGCCCCAGCATTTT. Translation: CASSSQAGNSNQPQHF.

The V call is TRBV4-2, the J call TRBJ2-1; TRBD1 aligns across 7 bases. Germline CDR1 reads LGHNA; CDR2 reads YNFKEQ. This CDR3 region has 16 residues. The J segment lost 2 bases and the V segment lost 0 bases, leaving 4 bases of the junction unmatched. The CDR3 coding sequence is TGTGCCAGCAGCCAAGACGAGGGGGCTGCCTACAATGAGCAGTTCTTC. Protein: CASSQDEGAAYNEQFF.

The chain recombines TRBV5-5 with TRBJ2-1, with TRBD2 identical over 9 bases. The CDR3 consists of 13 residues. The germline V gene encodes CDR1 SGHKS and CDR2 YYEKEE (reference sequence). J lost 7 bases, V lost 4 bases, and 3 bases had no gene match. In DNA, the CDR3 is TGTGCCAGCAGCCCGGGACTAGCTAATGAGCAGTTCTTC. Translating it yields CASSPGLANEQFF.

This sequence joins TRBV28 and TRBJ1-1; perhaps TRBD1 as D (5 bases). CDR1 and CDR2 (germline): MDHEN, SYDVKM. The length of the CDR3 is 14 residues. Trimming pared 6 bases from V and 4 bases from J, leaving 15 bases between. The CDR3 bases are TGTGCCAGCAGCCCCACGGGGGGGGTCACTGAAGCTTTCTTT. Protein sequence: CASSPTGGVTEAFF.

V is TRBV5-4 and J is TRBJ2-7; perhaps TRBD2 as D (7 bases). The CDR3 runs 13 residues. Germline CDR1 reads SGHNT; CDR2 reads YYREEE (reference sequence). V dropped 4 bases and J dropped 3 bases, with 11 bases sitting between them. The CDR3 is CASSQGTIYEQYF. CDR3 nucleotides: TGTGCCAGCAGCCAGGGGACTATCTACGAGCAGTACTTC. Filled out from reference TRBV5-4 and TRBJ2-7, the complete variable domain reads ETGVTQSPTHLIKTRGQQVTLRCSSQSGHNTVSWYQQALGQGPQFIFQYYREEENGRGNFPPRFSGLQFPNYSSELNVNALELDDSALYLCASSQGTIYEQYFGPGTRLTVT.

The chain combines TRBV6-5 with TRBJ1-6; D is possibly TRBD1 (5 bases). CDR3 size: 12 residues. Looked up from germline, CDR1 is MNHEY and CDR2 is SVGAGI. The CDR3 DNA reads TGTGCAGAGAGAGGGGATAATTCACCCCTCCACTTT. Its translation: CAERGDNSPLHF.

The chain has TRBV7-2 and TRBJ2-4; 9 positions match TRBD1. V was clipped by 1 base and J by 8 bases; unmatched bases: 12. CDR1 and CDR2 (germline): SGHTA, FQGNSA. CDR3 length equals 17 residues. The CDR3 loop reads CASSLGRGTGNGDIQYF. The CDR3, as DNA: TGTGCCAGCAGCTTAGGCCGCGGGACAGGGAATGGTGACATTCAGTACTTC. Together with reference TRBV7-2 and TRBJ2-4, the CDR3 gives the full variable domain: GAGVSQSPSNKVTEKGKDVELRCDPISGHTALYWYRQSLGQGLEFLIYFQGNSAPDKSGLPSDRFSAERTGGSVSTLTIQRTQQEDSAVYLCASSLGRGTGNGDIQYFGAGTRLSVL.